These 27 T cell receptor beta chains came from one sample sequenced in a study of memory CD4+ T cells and cytomegalovirus serostatus. Single viable CD3+CD4+CD8-CD45RO+ cells were sorted as the memory CD4+ T cells. Repertoires were generated with immunoSEQ multiplex PCR, while TCRdb's copy carries only in-frame clones and drops some. Of under 75,000 clones listed, 80% are singletons. Material: memory CD4+ T cells from blood. Every receptor here comes from an adult in good health and CMV-seronegative. Some clones in this sample may be carry-over from other donors' samples.

The genes are TRBV19 and TRBJ2-6; a possible D gene is TRBD2 (6 bases). CDR1 is LNHDA, CDR2 SQIVND, per germline (reference sequence). The CDR3 covers 16 residues. Trimming removed 8 bases from V and 4 bases from J, with 18 bases in between. The CDR3 nucleotides read TGTGCCAGTGACGTGGGGGGTGGTTCCGGGGCCAACGTCCTGACTTTC. Translation gives CASDVGGGSGANVLTF.

The J gene is TRBJ2-3, the V gene TRBV2; maybe TRBD2 (6 bases). V was cut by 3 bases and J by 0 bases, with 16 bases left in between. CDR1 is SNHLY, CDR2 FYNNEI, per germline. The CDR3 runs to 17 residues. The CDR3 coding sequence is TGTGCCAGCAGTGAGCTAGTAGTCGGGACTAGCACAGATACGCAGTATTTT. Translating gives CASSELVVGTSTDTQYF.

This clone was counted only a few times. The chain combines TRBV4-2 with TRBJ1-2, with D perhaps matching TRBD1 (6 bases). The CDR3 has 15 amino acids. V lost 6 bases and J lost 6, with 20 bases in between. Germline V lookup: CDR1 LGHNA, CDR2 YNFKEQ. CDR3 loop: CASSPGFRGFNGYTF. The CDR3 DNA sequence: TGTGCCAGCAGTCCGGGGTTCAGGGGTTTTAATGGCTACACCTTC.

This clone was observed a few times. The rearrangement uses TRBV28 and TRBJ1-4; no firm D call. CDR3 length: 12 residues. V dropped 6 bases and J dropped 8 bases, with 10 bases sitting between them. Germline CDR1 and CDR2: MDHEN and SYDVKM. The CDR3 DNA is TGTGCCAGCAGCAGCGGCCGGGAAAAACTGTTTTTT. It codes for CASSSGREKLFF.

The rearrangement uses TRBV27 and TRBJ2-1; no clear D. Trimming cost V 3 bases and J 6 bases, with 15 bases left between them. Germline V gene sequence: CDR1 MNHEY, CDR2 SMNVEV (reference sequence). This CDR3 comprises 15 residues. CDR3 DNA sequence: TGTGCCAGCAGTTTCGCGTACAAAGGGCGCAATGAGCAGTTCTTC. This encodes CASSFAYKGRNEQFF.

The chain has TRBV18 and TRBJ2-7; no clear D. V was pared by 3 bases and J by 0 bases, with 12 bases between. This CDR3 spans 15 amino acids. Germline values: CDR1 KGHSH, CDR2 LQKENI. The chain's CDR3 is CASSPYFSSSYEQYF. As DNA, the CDR3 is TGTGCCAGCTCACCTTACTTCTCCTCCTCCTACGAGCAGTACTTC.

The chain carries TRBV5-1 and TRBJ2-3; D uncertain. The V gene lost 2 bases and the J gene lost 4 bases, with 5 bases spanning the gap. Germline V CDR1 and CDR2: SGHRS, YFSETQ. This CDR3 has 12 residues. The CDR3 bases are TGCGCCAGCAGCTTTGATCCAGATACGCAGTATTTT. Residues: CASSFDPDTQYF.

This clone was detected only once. This rearrangement joins TRBV18 to TRBJ1-1, with a possible D match to TRBD1 (6 bases). The CDR3 has 15 residues. The germline V gene has CDR1 KGHSH and CDR2 LQKENI. The V gene lost 8 bases and the J gene lost 5 bases, with 21 bases spanning the gap. CDR3 in amino acids: CASGRQDLKRTEAFF. The CDR3 DNA reads TGTGCCAGCGGTCGACAGGATCTAAAGAGAACTGAAGCTTTCTTT.

V gene TRBV28 combines with J gene TRBJ2-5, with a possible D match to TRBD2 (6 bases). The CDR3 spans 15 residues. Per germline, CDR1 MDHEN and CDR2 SYDVKM. V was shortened by 7 bases and J by 3 bases, with 18 bases between the two germline ends. The CDR3 here is CASNERGGREETQYF. CDR3 in DNA: TGTGCCAGCAACGAGAGGGGAGGAAGGGAAGAGACCCAGTACTTC.

V usage is TRBV6-5 and J usage is TRBJ2-5; weak D call: TRBD1 (6 bases). The CDR3 length is 14 residues. The germline gives CDR1 MNHEY, CDR2 SVGAGI. The germline V and J ends were trimmed by 6 bases and 2 bases, with 13 bases remaining between them. The CDR3 coding sequence is TGTGCCAGCAGCCGGGACATCCGACAAGAGACCCAGTACTTC. This sequence encodes CASSRDIRQETQYF.

The chain uses TRBV5-5 and TRBJ2-6; the D is unclear. V lost 0 bases and J 1 base, leaving 17 bases between the germline ends. Germline V CDR1 and CDR2: SGHKS, YYEKEE (reference sequence). The CDR3 extends over 19 amino acids. The CDR3 here is CASSLDSSRFFSGANVLTF. As DNA, the CDR3 is TGTGCCAGCAGCTTGGATAGCTCCCGATTTTTTTCTGGGGCCAACGTCCTGACTTTC.

The chain combines TRBV7-2 with TRBJ2-1; the D gene is possibly TRBD1 (6 bases). The V end lost 5 bases, the J end lost 5 bases, and 10 bases lay between the germline ends. This CDR3 is 13 amino acids long. CDR1 is SGHTA, CDR2 FQGNSA, per germline. This CDR3 reads CASSLGHNNEQFF. In nucleotides, the CDR3 is TGTGCCAGCAGCCTGGGACATAACAATGAGCAGTTCTTC.

This chain connects TRBV30 to TRBJ2-3, with 9 bases identical to TRBD2. The CDR3 contains 15 residues. The germline V gene has CDR1 GTSNPN and CDR2 SVGIG (reference sequence). Trimming at V came to 5 bases and at J to 2 bases, leaving 8 bases not matched to a gene. The CDR3 nucleotides are TGTGCCTGGTCCAAGCGGGGGGCCCCCACAGATACGCAGTATTTT. Amino acids: CAWSKRGAPTDTQYF.

The chain links TRBV29-1 to TRBJ2-5; maybe TRBD2 (6 bases). The CDR3 has 13 amino acids. V lost 3 bases, J lost 5 bases, and 13 bases lay in between. Looked up from germline, CDR1 is SQVTM and CDR2 is ANQGSEA. The CDR3 is CSVEGQEGETQYF. The CDR3 DNA sequence: TGCAGCGTTGAGGGTCAGGAGGGGGAGACCCAGTACTTC.

This clone was counted once. The CDR3 region has the DNA TGCGCCAGCAGCTACGCCGGGACAGGGGGTAGGTCTGAAGCTTTCTTT. This sequence encodes CASSYAGTGGRSEAFF. This chain uses TRBV5-1 with TRBJ1-1; TRBD1 agrees at 11 bases. This CDR3 comprises 16 residues. In germline, CDR1 is SGHRS, CDR2 YFSETQ. With 3 bases clipped from V and 6 bases from J, the junction kept 10 bases outside the gene matches.

The V and J genes are TRBV27 and TRBJ2-7, with TRBD1 as a possible D gene (5 bases). This CDR3 has 13 residues. CDR1 is MNHEY and CDR2 is SMNVEV in the germline V gene (reference sequence). The V gene lost 2 bases and the J gene lost 5 bases, with 10 bases spanning the gap. The CDR3 spells CASSLRGLHEQYF. The CDR3, as DNA: TGTGCCAGCAGTTTAAGGGGCCTCCACGAGCAGTACTTC.

The chain links TRBV10-3 to TRBJ1-1; 8 nucleotides agree with TRBD1. Germline CDR1 ENHRY, CDR2 SYGVKD. The CDR3 totals 15 residues. The V gene end was trimmed by 6 bases and the J gene end by 4 bases; junction bases not matched to a gene: 10. The CDR3 spells CAIRTTGGWGTEAFF. In nucleotides, the CDR3 is TGTGCCATCAGAACCACAGGGGGTTGGGGCACTGAAGCTTTCTTT.

In this sample, this clone turned up a few times. The rearrangement links TRBV6-6 to TRBJ2-7; a weak D match, TRBD2 (6 bases). The CDR3 spans 16 residues. The V gene's germline CDR1 is MNHNY and CDR2 SVGAGI (reference sequence). V dropped 0 bases and J dropped 4 bases, with 16 bases sitting between them. Here the CDR3 reads CASSYSSKDYLYEQYF. In DNA, the CDR3 is TGTGCCAGCAGTTACTCGAGCAAGGACTACTTATACGAGCAGTACTTC.

This chain joins TRBV9 and TRBJ1-2; D gene uncertain. Germline lookup yields CDR1 SGDLS and CDR2 YYNGEE. The CDR3 covers 15 residues. The V and J ends lost 0 bases and 8 bases respectively, with 17 bases between them. CDR3 coding DNA: TGTGCCAGCAGCGTAGTTGGAACCCACTCAGGAGGCTACACCTTC. Translating it yields CASSVVGTHSGGYTF. Full variable domain (missing parts from reference TRBV9 and TRBJ1-2): DSGVTQTPKHLITATGQRVTLRCSPRSGDLSVYWYQQSLDQGLQFLIQYYNGEERAKGNILERFSAQQFPDLHSELNLSSLELGDSALYFCASSVVGTHSGGYTFGSGTRLTVV.

J is TRBJ2-7 and V is TRBV14, with a possible D match to TRBD1 (6 bases). CDR3 length: 14 amino acids. Germline V gives CDR1 SGHDN, CDR2 FVKESK. Deletions cut 1 base from V and 9 bases from J, with 16 bases between. The CDR3 region is CASSQGTVVSPQYF. The CDR3 nucleotides read TGTGCCAGCAGCCAAGGGACAGTCGTAAGCCCGCAGTACTTC.

The chain has TRBV19 and TRBJ2-1; D uncertain. Germline loops: CDR1 LNHDA, CDR2 SQIVND (reference sequence). This CDR3 has 13 residues. The ends were cut back, 0 bases at V and 9 bases at J, with 9 bases in the middle. The CDR3 spells CASSIDGVGEQFF. CDR3 coding DNA: TGTGCCAGTAGTATAGATGGGGTAGGTGAGCAGTTCTTC. Drawing the rest from reference TRBV19 and TRBJ2-1, the complete variable domain is DGGITQSPKYLFRKEGQNVTLSCEQNLNHDAMYWYRQDPGQGLRLIYYSQIVNDFQKGDIAEGYSVSREKKESFPLTVTSAQKNPTAFYLCASSIDGVGEQFFGPGTRLTVL.

The V and J genes are TRBV6-6 and TRBJ1-3; D gene uncertain. V was trimmed by 0 bases and J by 0 bases, leaving 9 bases between them. Looked up from germline, CDR1 is MNHNY and CDR2 is SVGAGI (reference sequence). There are 16 residues in the CDR3. CDR3 DNA sequence: TGTGCCAGCAGTTACTCAAGGGCAGGCTCTGGAAACACCATATATTTT. Translation gives CASSYSRAGSGNTIYF.

The chain links TRBV7-2 to TRBJ2-7, with 10 bases aligning to TRBD2. Germline V gives CDR1 SGHTA, CDR2 FQGNSA. The CDR3 extends over 16 amino acids. V lost 5 bases to trimming and J lost 2 bases; unmatched junction nucleotides: 9. This chain's CDR3 is CASSLMPSGRTYEQYF. CDR3 nucleotide sequence: TGTGCCAGCAGCCTTATGCCTAGCGGGAGAACCTACGAGCAGTACTTC.

This chain connects TRBV5-3 to TRBJ2-1; D may be TRBD1 (5 bases). TRBV5-3 is classed as an ORF, of uncertain function. Trimming removed 6 bases from V and 4 bases from J, with 14 bases in between. The CDR3 has 14 residues. The CDR3 is CARNIETVYNEQFF. CDR3 coding DNA: TGTGCCAGAAACATTGAGACAGTTTACAATGAGCAGTTCTTC.

This clone has more than one count but fewer than ten. The CDR3 DNA is TGTGCCAGCAGCTTCAGACAGGGAGGGAACATTCAGTACTTC. This gives the protein CASSFRQGGNIQYF. The chain carries TRBV7-2 and TRBJ2-4; D is perhaps TRBD1 or TRBD2 (7 bases each). In germline, CDR1 is SGHTA, CDR2 FQGNSA. V shed 3 bases and J shed 7 bases, with 13 bases lying between them. The CDR3 sequence is 14 residues long.

V and J are TRBV5-4 and TRBJ2-7; unclear D gene. Germline V gene sequence: CDR1 SGHNT, CDR2 YYREEE (reference sequence). V dropped 4 bases and J dropped 3 bases, with 14 bases sitting between them. The CDR3 loop spans 14 amino acids. CDR3 in amino acids: CASSPDRRGYEQYF. As DNA, the CDR3 is TGTGCCAGCAGCCCGGATCGGCGCGGCTACGAGCAGTACTTC.

This clone was observed once. J is TRBJ2-5 and V is TRBV18, with D unclear. This CDR3 comprises 14 residues. V was trimmed by 3 bases and J by 7 bases, leaving 15 bases between them. From germline, CDR1 is KGHSH and CDR2 LQKENI. The CDR3 region is CASSPPGRDGTQYF. Written as DNA, the CDR3 is TGTGCCAGCTCACCTCCCGGCCGAGACGGGACCCAGTACTTC.